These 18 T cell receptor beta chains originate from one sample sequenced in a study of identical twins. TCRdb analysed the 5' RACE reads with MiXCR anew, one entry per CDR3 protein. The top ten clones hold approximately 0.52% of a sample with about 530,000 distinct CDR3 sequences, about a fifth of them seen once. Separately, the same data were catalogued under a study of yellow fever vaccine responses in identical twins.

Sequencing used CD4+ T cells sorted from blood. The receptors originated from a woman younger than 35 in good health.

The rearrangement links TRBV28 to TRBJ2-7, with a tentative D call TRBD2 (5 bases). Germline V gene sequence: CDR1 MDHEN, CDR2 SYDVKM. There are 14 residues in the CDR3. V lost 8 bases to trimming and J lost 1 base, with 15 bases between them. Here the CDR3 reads CASRPAGLSYEQYF. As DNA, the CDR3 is TGTGCCAGCCGACCTGCAGGACTTTCCTACGAGCAGTACTTC.

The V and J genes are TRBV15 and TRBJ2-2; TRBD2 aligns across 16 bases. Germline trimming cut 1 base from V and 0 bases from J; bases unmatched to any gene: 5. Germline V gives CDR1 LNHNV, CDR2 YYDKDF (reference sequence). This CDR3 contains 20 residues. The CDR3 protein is CATSRAPGLAGGANTGELFF. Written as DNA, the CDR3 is TGTGCCACCAGCAGAGCGCCGGGACTAGCGGGGGGGGCGAACACCGGGGAGCTGTTTTTT.

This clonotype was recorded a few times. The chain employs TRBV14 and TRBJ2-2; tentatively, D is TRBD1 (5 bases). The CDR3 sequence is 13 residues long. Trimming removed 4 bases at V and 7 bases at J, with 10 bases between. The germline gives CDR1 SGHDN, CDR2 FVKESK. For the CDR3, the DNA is TGTGCCAGCAGCCTCCAGGGCTACGGGGAGCTGTTTTTT. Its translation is CASSLQGYGELFF.

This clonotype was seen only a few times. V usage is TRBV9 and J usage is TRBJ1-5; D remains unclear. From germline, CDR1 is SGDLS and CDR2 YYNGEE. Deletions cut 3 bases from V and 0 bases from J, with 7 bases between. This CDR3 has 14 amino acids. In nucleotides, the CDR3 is TGTGCCAGCAGCGGCAGAAATAGCAATCAGCCCCAGCATTTT. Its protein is CASSGRNSNQPQHF.

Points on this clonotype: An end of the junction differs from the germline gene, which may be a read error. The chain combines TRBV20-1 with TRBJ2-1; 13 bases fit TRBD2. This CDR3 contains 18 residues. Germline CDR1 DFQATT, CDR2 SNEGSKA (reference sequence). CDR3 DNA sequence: TGCAGTGCCAGAGTACTAGCGGGGGGGATTAGCTCCTACAATGAGCAGTTCTTC. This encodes CSARVLAGGISSYNEQFF.

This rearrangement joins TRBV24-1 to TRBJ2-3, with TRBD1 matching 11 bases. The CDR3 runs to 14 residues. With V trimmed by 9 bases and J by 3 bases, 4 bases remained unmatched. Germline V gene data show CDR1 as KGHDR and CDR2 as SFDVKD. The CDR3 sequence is CATGGTGGTDTQYF. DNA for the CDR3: TGTGCCACCGGAGGGACAGGGGGAACAGATACGCAGTATTTT.

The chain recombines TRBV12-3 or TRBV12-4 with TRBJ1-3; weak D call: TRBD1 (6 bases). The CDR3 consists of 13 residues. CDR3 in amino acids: CAGGLHSGNTIYF. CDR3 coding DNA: TGTGCTGGGGGCCTCCACTCTGGAAACACCATATATTTT.

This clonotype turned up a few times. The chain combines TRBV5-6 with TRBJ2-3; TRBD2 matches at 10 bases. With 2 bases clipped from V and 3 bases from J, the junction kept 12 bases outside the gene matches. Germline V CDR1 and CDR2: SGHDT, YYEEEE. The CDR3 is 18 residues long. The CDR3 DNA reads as TGTGCCAGCAGCTTATTAGGTCTAGCGGGGGATAGGACAGATACGCAGTATTTT. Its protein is CASSLLGLAGDRTDTQYF.

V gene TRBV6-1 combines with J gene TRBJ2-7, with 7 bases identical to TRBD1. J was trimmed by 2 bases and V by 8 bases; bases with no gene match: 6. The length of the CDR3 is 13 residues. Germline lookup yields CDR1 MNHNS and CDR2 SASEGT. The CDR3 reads CASRNRGPYEQYV. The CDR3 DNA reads TGTGCCAGCCGCAACAGGGGACCCTACGAGCAGTACGTC.

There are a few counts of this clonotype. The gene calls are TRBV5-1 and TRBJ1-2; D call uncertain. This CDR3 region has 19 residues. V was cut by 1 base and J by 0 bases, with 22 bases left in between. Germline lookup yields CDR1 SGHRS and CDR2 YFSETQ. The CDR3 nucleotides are TGCGCCAGCAGCTTGATTACGCGTCCGTCACCTTCGTCTAACTATGGCTACACCTTC. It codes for CASSLITRPSPSSNYGYTF. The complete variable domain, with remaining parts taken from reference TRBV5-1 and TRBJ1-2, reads KAGVTQTPRYLIKTRGQQVTLSCSPISGHRSVSWYQQTPGQGLQFLFEYFSETQRNKGNFPGRFSGRQFSNSRSEMNVSTLELGDSALYLCASSLITRPSPSSNYGYTFGSGTRLTVV.

The CDR3 bases are TGCAGTGCTCACCGGGACAGGGGACCCACAGATACGCAGTATTTT. Translation gives CSAHRDRGPTDTQYF. V and J are TRBV20-1 and TRBJ2-3; 10 bases fit TRBD1. Germline V gene data show CDR1 as DFQATT and CDR2 as SNEGSKA (reference sequence). After removal of 5 bases from V and 2 bases from J, the junction contained 7 bases not matched to a gene. The CDR3 has 15 residues.

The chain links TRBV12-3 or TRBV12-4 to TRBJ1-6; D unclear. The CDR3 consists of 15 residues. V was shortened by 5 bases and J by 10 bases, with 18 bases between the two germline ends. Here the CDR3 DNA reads TGTGCCAGCAGTCTTATGGACCTTCAAGGGTCACCCCTCCACTTT. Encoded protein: CASSLMDLQGSPLHF.

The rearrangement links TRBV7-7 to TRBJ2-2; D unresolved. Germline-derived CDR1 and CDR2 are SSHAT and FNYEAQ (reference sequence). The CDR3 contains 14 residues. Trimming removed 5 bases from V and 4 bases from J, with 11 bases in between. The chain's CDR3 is CASSPVVGTGELFF. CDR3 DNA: TGTGCCAGCAGCCCGGTCGTGGGCACCGGGGAGCTGTTTTTT.

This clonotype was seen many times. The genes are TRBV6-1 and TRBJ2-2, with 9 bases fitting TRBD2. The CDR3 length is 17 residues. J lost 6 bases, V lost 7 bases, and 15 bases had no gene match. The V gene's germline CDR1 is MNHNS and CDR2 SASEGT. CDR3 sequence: CASKPSGITGVAGELFF. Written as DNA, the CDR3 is TGTGCCAGCAAGCCTAGCGGGATTACGGGAGTCGCCGGGGAGCTGTTTTTT.

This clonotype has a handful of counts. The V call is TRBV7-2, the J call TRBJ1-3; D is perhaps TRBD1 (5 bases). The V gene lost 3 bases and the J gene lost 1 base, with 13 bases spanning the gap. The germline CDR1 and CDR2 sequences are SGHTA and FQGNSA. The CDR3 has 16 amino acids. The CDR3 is CASSFRGASSGNTIYF. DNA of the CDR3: TGTGCCAGCAGCTTTCGTGGGGCGTCTTCTGGAAACACCATATATTTT.

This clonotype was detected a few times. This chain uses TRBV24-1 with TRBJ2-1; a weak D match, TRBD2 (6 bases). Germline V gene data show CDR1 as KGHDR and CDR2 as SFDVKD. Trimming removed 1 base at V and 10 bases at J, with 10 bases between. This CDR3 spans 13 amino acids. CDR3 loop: CATSDFLEGEQFF. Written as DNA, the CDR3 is TGTGCCACCAGTGATTTCTTGGAGGGCGAGCAGTTCTTC.

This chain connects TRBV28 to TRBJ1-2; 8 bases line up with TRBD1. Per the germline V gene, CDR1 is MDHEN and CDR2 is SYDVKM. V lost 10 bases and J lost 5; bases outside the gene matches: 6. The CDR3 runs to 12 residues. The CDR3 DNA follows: TGTGCCACCCAGGGGGCTGGGTATGGCTACACCTTC. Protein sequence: CATQGAGYGYTF.

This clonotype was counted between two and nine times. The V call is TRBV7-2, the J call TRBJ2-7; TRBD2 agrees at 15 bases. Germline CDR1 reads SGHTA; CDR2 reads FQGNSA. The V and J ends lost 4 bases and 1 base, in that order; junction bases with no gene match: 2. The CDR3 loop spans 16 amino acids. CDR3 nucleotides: TGTGCCAGCAGCTGGGGACTAGCGGGAGGTTCCTACGAGCAGTACTTC. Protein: CASSWGLAGGSYEQYF.